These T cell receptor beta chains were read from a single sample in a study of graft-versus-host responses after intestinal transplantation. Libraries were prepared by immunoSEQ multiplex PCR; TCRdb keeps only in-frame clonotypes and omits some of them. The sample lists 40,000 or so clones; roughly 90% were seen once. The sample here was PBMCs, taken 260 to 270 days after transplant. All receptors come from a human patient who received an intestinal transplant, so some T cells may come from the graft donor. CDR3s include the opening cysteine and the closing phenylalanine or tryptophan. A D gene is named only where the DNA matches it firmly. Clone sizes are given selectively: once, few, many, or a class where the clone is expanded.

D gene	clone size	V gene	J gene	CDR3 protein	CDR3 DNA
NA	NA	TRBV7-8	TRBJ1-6	CASSMGPYNSPLHF	TGTGCCAGCAGCATGGGGCCCTATAATTCACCCCTCCACTTT
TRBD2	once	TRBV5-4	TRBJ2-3	CASSTSWTSSTDTQYF	TGTGCCAGCAGCACCTCTTGGACTAGCAGCACAGATACGCAGTATTTT
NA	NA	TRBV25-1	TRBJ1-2	CASSGATLYGYTF	TGTGCCAGCAGTGGTGCCACCCTCTATGGCTACACCTTC
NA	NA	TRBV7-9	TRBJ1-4	CASSFFRDRTGEKLFF	TGTGCCAGCAGCTTTTTTCGGGACCGGACCGGGGAAAAACTGTTTTTT
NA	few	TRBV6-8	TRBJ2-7	CASTLYEQYF	TGTGCCAGCACCCTCTACGAGCAGTACTTC
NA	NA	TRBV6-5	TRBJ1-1	CASIRGRGYTEAFF	TGTGCCAGCATCAGGGGACGGGGGTACACTGAAGCTTTCTTT
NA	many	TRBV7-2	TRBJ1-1	CASSLVRGDKRPEAFF	TGTGCCAGCAGCTTGGTCCGGGGCGACAAGAGGCCTGAAGCTTTCTTT
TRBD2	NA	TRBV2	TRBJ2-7	CASSEGLAIHEQYF	TGTGCCAGCAGTGAAGGACTAGCGATTCACGAGCAGTACTTC
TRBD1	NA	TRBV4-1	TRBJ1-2	CASSQAQGGYTF	TGCGCCAGCAGCCAAGCACAGGGGGGCTACACCTTC
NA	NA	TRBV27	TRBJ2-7	CASRSGTSWEQYF	TGTGCCAGCAGGTCCGGGACGAGTTGGGAGCAGTACTTC
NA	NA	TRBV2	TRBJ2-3	CASSVDSWVLPTDTQYF	TGTGCCAGCAGTGTGGACTCCTGGGTCCTACCCACAGATACGCAGTATTTT
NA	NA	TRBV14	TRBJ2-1	CASSQDRLGGSSYNEQFF	TGTGCTAGCAGCCAAGATCGGCTTGGGGGAAGCTCCTACAATGAGCAGTTCTTC
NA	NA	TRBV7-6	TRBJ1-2	CASSLAPDSIYGYTF	TGTGCCAGCAGCTTAGCGCCTGACAGTATCTATGGCTACACCTTC
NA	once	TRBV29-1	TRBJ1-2	CSVEGYGYTF	TGCAGCGTTGAGGGATATGGCTACACCTTC
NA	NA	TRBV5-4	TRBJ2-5	CASSLGTPETQYF	TGTGCCAGCAGCTTGGGCACCCCGGAGACCCAGTACTTC